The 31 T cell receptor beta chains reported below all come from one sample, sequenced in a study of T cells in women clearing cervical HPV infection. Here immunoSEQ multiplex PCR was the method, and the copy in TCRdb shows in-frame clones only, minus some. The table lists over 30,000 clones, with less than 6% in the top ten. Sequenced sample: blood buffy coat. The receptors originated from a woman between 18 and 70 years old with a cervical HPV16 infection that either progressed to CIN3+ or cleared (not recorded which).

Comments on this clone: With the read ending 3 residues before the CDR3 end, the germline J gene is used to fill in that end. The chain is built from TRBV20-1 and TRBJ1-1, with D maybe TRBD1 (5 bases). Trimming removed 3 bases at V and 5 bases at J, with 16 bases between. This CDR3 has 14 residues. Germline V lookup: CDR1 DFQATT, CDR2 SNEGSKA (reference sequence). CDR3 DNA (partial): TGCAGTGCTAGGGGGGGGTCTGAATGGACTGAA. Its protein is CSARGGSEWTE. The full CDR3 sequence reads CSARGGSEWTEAFF.

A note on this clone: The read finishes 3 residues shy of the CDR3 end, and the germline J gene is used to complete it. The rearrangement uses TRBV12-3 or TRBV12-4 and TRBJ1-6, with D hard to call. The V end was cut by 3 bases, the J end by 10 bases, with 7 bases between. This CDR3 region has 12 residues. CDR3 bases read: TGTGCCAGCAGTTTTCAGTTCTCACCC. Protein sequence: CASSFQFSP. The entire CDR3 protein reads CASSFQFSPLHF.

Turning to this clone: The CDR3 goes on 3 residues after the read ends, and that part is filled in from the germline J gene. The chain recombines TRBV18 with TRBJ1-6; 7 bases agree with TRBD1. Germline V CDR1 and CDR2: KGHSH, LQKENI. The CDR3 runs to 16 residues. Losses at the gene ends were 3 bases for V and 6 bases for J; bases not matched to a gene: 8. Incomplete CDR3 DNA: TGTGCCAGCTCACCCGCTACAGGGGATGGTAATTCACCC. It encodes CASSPATGDGNSP. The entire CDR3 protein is CASSPATGDGNSPLHF.

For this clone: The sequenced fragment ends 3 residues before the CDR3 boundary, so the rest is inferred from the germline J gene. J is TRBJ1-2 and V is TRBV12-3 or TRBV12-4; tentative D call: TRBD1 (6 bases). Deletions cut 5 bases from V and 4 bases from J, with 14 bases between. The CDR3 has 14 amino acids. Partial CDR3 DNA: TGTGCCAGCAGTCCCCCAGGGGACCCCTATGGC. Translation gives CASSPPGDPYG. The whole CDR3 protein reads CASSPPGDPYGYTF.

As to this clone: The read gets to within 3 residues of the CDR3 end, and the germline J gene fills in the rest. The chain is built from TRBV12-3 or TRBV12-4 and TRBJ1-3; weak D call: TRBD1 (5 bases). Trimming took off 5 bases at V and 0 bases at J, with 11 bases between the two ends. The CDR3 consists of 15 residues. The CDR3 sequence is CASSGRQLSGNTIYF. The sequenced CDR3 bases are TGTGCCAGCAGTGGTAGACAGCTCTCTGGAAACACC.

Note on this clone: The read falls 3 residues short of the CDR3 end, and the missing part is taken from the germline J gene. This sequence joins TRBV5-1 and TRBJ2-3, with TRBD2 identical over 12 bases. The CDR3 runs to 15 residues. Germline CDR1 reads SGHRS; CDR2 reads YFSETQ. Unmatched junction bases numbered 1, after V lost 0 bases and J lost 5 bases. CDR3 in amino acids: CASSLALAGGDTQYF. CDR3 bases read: TGCGCCAGCAGCTTGGCACTAGCGGGGGGAGATACG.

The sequenced CDR3 bases are TGTGCCAGCAGCTTAGCGTGGGACAGGGTGAATCAGCCC. Its protein product is CASSLAWDRVNQP. The whole CDR3 reads CASSLAWDRVNQPQHF. The rearrangement links TRBV7-2 to TRBJ1-5; 9 nucleotides line up with TRBD1. The read comes to an end 3 residues before the CDR3 does, leaving the germline J gene to fill in the end. The CDR3 extends over 16 amino acids. V trimming: 0 bases; J trimming: 4 bases; junction bases outside the gene matches: 4. Germline CDR1 SGHTA, CDR2 FQGNSA.

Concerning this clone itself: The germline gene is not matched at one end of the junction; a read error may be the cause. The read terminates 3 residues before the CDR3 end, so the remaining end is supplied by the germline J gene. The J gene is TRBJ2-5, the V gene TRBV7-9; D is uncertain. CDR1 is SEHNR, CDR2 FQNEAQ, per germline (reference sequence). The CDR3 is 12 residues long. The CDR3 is CSSSLVRETQYF. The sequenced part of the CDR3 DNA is TGTTCCAGCAGCTTAGTCAGGGAGACC.

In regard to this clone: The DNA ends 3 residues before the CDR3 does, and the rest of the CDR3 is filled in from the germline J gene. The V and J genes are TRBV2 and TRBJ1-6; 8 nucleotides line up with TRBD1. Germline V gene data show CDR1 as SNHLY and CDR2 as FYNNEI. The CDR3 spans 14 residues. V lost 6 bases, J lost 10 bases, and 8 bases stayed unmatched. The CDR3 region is CASRDRGVRSPLHF. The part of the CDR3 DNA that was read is TGTGCCAGCAGAGACAGGGGCGTGAGGTCACCC.

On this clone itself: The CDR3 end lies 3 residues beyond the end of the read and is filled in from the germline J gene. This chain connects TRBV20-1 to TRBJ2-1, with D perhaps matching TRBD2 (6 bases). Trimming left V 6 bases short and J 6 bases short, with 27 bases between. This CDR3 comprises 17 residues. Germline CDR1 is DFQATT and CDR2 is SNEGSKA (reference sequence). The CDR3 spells CSATSGLAGSVGNEQFF. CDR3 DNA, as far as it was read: TGCAGTGCAACGAGCGGGCTAGCTGGGAGCGTGGGCAATGAG.

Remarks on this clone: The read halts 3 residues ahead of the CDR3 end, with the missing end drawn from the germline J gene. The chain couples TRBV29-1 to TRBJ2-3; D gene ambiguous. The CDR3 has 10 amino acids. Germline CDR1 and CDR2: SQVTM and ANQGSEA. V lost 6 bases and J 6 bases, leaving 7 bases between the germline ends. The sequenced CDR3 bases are TGCAGCGTCCTTCTGGATACG. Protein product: CSVLLDT. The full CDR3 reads CSVLLDTQYF.

The CDR3 loop is CASIEEGPNSPLHF. The CDR3 bases that were read are TGTGCCAGCATCGAAGAGGGGCCTAATTCACCC. This chain links TRBV6-4 with TRBJ1-6; tentatively, D is TRBD1 (5 bases). The missing CDR3 end, 3 residues past where the read stops, is filled in from the germline J gene. Germline V gene lookup returns CDR1 MRHNA and CDR2 SNTAGT. This CDR3 spans 14 amino acids. Between the trimmed V and J ends, which lost 7 bases and 6 bases, there was a span of 13 bases.

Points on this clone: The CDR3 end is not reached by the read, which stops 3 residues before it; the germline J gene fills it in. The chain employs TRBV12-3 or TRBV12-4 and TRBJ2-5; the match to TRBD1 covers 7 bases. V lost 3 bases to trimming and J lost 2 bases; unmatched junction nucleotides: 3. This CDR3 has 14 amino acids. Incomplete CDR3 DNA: TGTGCCAGCAGTTTCCGGACAGGACAAGAGACC. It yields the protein CASSFRTGQET. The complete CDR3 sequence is CASSFRTGQETQYF.

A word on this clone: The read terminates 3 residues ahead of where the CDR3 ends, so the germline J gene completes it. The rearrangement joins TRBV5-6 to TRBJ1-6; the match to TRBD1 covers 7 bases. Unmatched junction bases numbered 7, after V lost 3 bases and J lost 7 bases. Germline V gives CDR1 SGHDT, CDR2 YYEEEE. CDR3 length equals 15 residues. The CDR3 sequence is CASSSRQGENSPLHF. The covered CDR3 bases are TGTGCCAGCAGCTCGCGACAGGGCGAAAATTCACCC.

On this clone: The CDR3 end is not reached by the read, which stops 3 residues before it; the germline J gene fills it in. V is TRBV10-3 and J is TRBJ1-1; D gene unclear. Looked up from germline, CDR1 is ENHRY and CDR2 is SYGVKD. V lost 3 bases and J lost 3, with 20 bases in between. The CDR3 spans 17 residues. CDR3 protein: CAISDYVGFEHDTEAFF. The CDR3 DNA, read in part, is TGTGCCATCAGTGACTACGTCGGGTTTGAGCACGACACTGAA.

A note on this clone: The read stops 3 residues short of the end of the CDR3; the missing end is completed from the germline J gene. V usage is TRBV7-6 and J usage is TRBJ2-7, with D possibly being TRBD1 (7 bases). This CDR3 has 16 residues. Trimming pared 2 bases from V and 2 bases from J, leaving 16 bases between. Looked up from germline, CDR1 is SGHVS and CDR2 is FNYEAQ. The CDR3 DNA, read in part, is TGTGCCAGCAGCTTACCCGGTCAGGGGGGTACCTACGAG. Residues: CASSLPGQGGTYE. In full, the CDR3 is CASSLPGQGGTYEQYF. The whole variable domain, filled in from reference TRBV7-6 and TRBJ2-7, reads GAGVSQSPRYKVTKRGQDVALRCDPISGHVSLYWYRQALGQGPEFLTYFNYEAQQDKSGLPNDRFSAERPEGSISTLTIQRTEQRDSAMYRCASSLPGQGGTYEQYFGPGTRLTVT.

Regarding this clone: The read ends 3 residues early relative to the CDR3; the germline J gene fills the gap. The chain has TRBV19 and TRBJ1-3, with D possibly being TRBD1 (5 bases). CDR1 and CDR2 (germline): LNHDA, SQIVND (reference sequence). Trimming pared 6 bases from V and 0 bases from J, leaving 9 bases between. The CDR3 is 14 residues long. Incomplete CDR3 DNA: TGTGCCAGTAGACAGGAGAGCTCTGGAAACACC. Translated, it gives CASRQESSGNT. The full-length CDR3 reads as CASRQESSGNTIYF.

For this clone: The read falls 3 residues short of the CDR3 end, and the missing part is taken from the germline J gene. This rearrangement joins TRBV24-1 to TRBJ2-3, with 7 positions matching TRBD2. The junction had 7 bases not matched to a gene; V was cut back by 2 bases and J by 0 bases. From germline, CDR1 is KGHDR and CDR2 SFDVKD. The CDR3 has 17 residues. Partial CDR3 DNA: TGTGCCACCAGTGATTCGTCTAGCGGTCCTAGCACAGATACG. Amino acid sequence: CATSDSSSGPSTDT. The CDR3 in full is CATSDSSSGPSTDTQYF.

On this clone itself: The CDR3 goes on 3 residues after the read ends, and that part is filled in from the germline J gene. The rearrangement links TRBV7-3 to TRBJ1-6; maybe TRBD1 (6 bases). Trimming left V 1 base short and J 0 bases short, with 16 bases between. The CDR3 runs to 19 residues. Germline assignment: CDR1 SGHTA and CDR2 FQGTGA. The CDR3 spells CASSLNQPDRSSYNSPLHF. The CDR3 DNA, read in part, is TGTGCCAGCAGCTTAAACCAGCCCGACAGGAGCTCCTATAATTCACCC.

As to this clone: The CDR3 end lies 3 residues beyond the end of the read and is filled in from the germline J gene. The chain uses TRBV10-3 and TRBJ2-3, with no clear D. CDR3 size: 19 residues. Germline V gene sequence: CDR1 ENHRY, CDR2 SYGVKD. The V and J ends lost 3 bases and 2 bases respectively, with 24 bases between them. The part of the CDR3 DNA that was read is TGTGCCATCAGTGACGTGATTCGGGTAACTAACCTACTCACAGATACG. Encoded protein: CAISDVIRVTNLLTDT. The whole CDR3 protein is CAISDVIRVTNLLTDTQYF.

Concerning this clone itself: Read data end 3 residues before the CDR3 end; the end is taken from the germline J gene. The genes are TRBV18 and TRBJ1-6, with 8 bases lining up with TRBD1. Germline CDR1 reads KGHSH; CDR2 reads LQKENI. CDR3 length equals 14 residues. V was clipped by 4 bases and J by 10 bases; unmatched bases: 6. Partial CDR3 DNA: TGTGCCAGCTCACGGACAGGGAAGGAATCACCC. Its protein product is CASSRTGKESP. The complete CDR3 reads CASSRTGKESPLHF.

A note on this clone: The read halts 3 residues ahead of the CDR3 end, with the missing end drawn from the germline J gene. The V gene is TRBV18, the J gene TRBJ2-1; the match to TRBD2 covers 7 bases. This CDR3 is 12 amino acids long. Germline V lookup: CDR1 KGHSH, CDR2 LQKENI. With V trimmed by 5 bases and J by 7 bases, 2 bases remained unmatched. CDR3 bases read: TGTGCCAGCTCATGGGGGGGAAATGAG. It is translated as CASSWGGNE. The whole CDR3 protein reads CASSWGGNEQFF.

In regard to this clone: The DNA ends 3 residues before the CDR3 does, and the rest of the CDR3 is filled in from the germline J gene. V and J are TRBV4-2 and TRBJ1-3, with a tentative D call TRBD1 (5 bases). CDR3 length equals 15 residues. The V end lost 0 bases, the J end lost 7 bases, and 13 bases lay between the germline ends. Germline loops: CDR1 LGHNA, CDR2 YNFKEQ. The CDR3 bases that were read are TGTGCCAGCAGCCAAGATGAGGGAGGGGTGAACACC. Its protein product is CASSQDEGGVNT. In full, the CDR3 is CASSQDEGGVNTIYF.

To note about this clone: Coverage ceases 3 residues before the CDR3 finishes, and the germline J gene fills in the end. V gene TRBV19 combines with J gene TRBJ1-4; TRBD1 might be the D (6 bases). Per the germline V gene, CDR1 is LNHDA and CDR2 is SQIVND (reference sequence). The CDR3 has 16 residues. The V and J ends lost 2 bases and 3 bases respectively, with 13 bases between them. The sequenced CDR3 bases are TGTGCCAGTAGTATAAACGCTCCAGGGGCTAATGAAAAA. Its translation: CASSINAPGANEK. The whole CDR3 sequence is CASSINAPGANEKLFF.

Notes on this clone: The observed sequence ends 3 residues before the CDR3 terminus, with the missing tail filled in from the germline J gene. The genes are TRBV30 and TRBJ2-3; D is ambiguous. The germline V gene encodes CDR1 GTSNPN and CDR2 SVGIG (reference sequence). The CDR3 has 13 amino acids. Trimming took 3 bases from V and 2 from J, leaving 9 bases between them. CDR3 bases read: TGTGCCTGGAGAGGCAGACTCACAGATACG. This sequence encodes CAWRGRLTDT. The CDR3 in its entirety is CAWRGRLTDTQYF.

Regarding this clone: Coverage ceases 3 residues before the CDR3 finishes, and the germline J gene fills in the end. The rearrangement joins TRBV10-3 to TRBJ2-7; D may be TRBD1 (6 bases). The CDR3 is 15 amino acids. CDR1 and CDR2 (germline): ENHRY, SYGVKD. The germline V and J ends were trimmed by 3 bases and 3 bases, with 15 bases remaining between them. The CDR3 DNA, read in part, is TGTGCCATCAGTGATTCGACAGGCCCGTACTACGAG. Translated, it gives CAISDSTGPYYE. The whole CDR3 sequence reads CAISDSTGPYYEQYF.

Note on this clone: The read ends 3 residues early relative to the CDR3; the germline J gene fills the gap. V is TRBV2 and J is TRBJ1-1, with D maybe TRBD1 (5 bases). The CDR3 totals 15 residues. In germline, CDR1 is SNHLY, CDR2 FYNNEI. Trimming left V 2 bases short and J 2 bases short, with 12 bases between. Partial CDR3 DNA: TGTGCCAGCAGTGAAAGGGGAAACAGTAACACTGAA. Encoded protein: CASSERGNSNTE. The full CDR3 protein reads CASSERGNSNTEAFF. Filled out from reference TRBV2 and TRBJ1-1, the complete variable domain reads EPEVTQTPSHQVTQMGQEVILRCVPISNHLYFYWYRQILGQKVEFLVSFYNNEISEKSEIFDDQFSVERPDGSNFTLKIRSTKLEDSAMYFCASSERGNSNTEAFFGQGTRLTVV.

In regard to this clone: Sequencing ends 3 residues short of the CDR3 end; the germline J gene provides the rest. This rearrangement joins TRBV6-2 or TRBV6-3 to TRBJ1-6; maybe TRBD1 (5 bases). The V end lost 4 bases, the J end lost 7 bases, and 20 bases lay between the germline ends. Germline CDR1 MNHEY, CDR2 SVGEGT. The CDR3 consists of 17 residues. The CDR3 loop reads CASSLGSGGTLNSPLHF. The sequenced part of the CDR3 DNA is TGTGCCAGCAGTTTGGGCTCCGGCGGGACTCTAAATTCACCC.

CDR3 in amino acids: CASSQGQTSTDTQYF. The CDR3 DNA, read in part, is TGTGCCAGCAGCCAAGGACAGACGAGCACAGATACG. The rearrangement links TRBV7-9 to TRBJ2-3; D might be TRBD1 (6 bases). The missing CDR3 end, 3 residues past where the read stops, is filled in from the germline J gene. Trimming removed 5 bases from V and 0 bases from J, with 12 bases in between. CDR3 length: 15 residues. The germline V gene encodes CDR1 SEHNR and CDR2 FQNEAQ (reference sequence).

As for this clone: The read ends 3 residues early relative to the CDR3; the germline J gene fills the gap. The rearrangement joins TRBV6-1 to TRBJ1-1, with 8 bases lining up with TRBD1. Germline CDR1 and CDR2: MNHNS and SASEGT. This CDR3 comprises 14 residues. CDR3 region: CASSEQGASIGAFF. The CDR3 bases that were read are TGTGCCAGCAGTGAGCAGGGGGCCTCCATAGGA.

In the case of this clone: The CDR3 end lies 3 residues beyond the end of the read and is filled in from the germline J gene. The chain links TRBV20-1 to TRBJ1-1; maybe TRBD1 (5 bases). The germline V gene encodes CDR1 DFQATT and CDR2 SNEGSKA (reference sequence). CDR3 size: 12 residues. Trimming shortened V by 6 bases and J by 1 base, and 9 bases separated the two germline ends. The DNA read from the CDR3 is TGCAGTGCCCCGAGGGGGAACACTGAA. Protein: CSAPRGNTE. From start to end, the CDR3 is CSAPRGNTEAFF.